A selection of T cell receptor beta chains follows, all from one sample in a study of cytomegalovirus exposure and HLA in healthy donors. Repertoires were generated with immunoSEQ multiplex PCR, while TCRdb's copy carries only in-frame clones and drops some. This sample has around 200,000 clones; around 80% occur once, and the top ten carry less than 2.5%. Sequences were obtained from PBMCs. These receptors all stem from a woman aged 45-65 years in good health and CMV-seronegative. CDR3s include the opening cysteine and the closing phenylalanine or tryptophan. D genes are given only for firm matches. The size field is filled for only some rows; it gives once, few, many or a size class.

CASNIQGLRETQYF TGTGCCAGCAACATACAGGGACTAAGGGAGACCCAGTACTTC 14 . . TRBJ2-5 TRBV5-6
CASSASDWNEKLFF TGTGCCAGCAGCGCTTCAGACTGGAATGAAAAACTGTTTTTT 14 . . TRBJ1-4 TRBV9
CASSEAGQGLQPQHF TGTGCCAGCAGTGAAGCGGGGCAGGGGCTTCAGCCCCAGCATTTT 15 . . TRBJ1-5 TRBV2
CASSLLTGHSYNEQFF TGTGCCAGCAGTTTACTAACAGGCCACTCCTACAATGAGCAGTTCTTC 16 . . TRBJ2-1 TRBV27
CASSLRGRPYEQYF TGTGCCAGCAGTCTCAGGGGGCGGCCCTACGAGCAGTACTTC 14 once TRBD1 TRBJ2-7 TRBV28
CASSALANQETQYF TGTGCCAGTAGCGCTCTAGCGAATCAAGAGACCCAGTACTTC 14 . . TRBJ2-5 TRBV19
CASSYDRDYGYTF TGTGCCAGCAGTTACGACAGGGACTATGGCTACACCTTC 13 . TRBD1 TRBJ1-2 TRBV6-6
CASQFSSGGEQYF TGTGCCAGCCAGTTTTCTAGCGGAGGGGAGCAGTACTTC 13 . TRBD2 TRBJ2-7 TRBV2
CASSNGGTGTYGYTF TGTGCCAGCAGTAACGGGGGGACAGGGACCTATGGCTACACCTTC 15 . TRBD1 TRBJ1-2 TRBV28
CASVPLGLNTGELFF TGTGCCAGCGTCCCCCTGGGGCTTAACACCGGGGAGCTGTTTTTT 15 few . TRBJ2-2 TRBV7-2
CAISGQGFEQYF TGTGCCATCAGTGGCCAGGGATTTGAGCAGTACTTC 12 . . TRBJ2-7 TRBV10-3
CASSLLAGPNYGYTF TGCGCCAGCAGCTTGTTGGCAGGGCCTAACTATGGCTACACCTTC 15 . . TRBJ1-2 TRBV5-1
CASSLAGGISYNEQFF TGCGCCAGCAGCCTTGCGGGAGGGATCTCCTACAATGAGCAGTTCTTC 16 . TRBD2 TRBJ2-1 TRBV4-1
CASSLSLANYNEQFF TGTGCCAGCAGTTTATCCCTCGCGAACTACAATGAGCAGTTCTTC 15 . . TRBJ2-1 TRBV28
CASSPGTVYSLSYEQYF TGTGCCAGCTCACCAGGGACAGTTTATTCCCTCTCCTACGAGCAGTACTTC 17 . TRBD1 TRBJ2-7 TRBV18
CASSLGGGDYYEQYF TGTGCCAGCAGCTTAGGGGGGGGAGACTACTACGAGCAGTACTTC 15 . TRBD2 TRBJ2-7 TRBV7-2
CASSRTAGEAFF TGTGCCAGCAGCCGGACAGCTGGTGAAGCTTTCTTT 12 . . TRBJ1-1 TRBV13
CASSPPRSGGYGYTF TGTGCCAGCAGCCCCCCCCGATCCGGGGGCTATGGCTACACCTTC 15 . . TRBJ1-2 TRBV11-2
CASSLDNRGTGELFF TGTGCCAGCAGCTTAGATAACAGGGGGACCGGGGAGCTGTTTTTT 15 . TRBD1 TRBJ2-2 TRBV7-2
CASSLGVANEQFF TGTGCCAGCAGCTTAGGGGTAGCTAATGAGCAGTTCTTC 13 . . TRBJ2-1 TRBV7-6
CAWSRDRGGTEAFF TGTGCCTGGAGTCGGGACAGGGGCGGCACTGAAGCTTTCTTT 14 . TRBD1 TRBJ1-1 TRBV30
CASSSSGTGYEQYF TGTGCCAGCAGCTCCTCCGGGACAGGCTACGAGCAGTACTTC 14 once TRBD1 TRBJ2-7 TRBV5-4
CASSKDRGTIGNEQFF TGTGCCAGCAGCAAGGACCGGGGGACTATTGGGAATGAGCAGTTCTTC 16 . TRBD2 TRBJ2-1 TRBV7-6
CASSPGLAGGLSNEQYF TGTGCCAGCTCACCGGGTCTAGCGGGGGGCTTGAGCAACGAGCAGTACTTC 17 . TRBD2 TRBJ2-7 TRBV18
CASSWTARIGGELFF TGTGCCAGCAGTTGGACAGCGCGGATCGGCGGGGAGCTGTTTTTT 15 . . TRBJ2-2 TRBV7-2
CASRRGTQGEKLFF TGTGCCAGCAGGAGGGGGACCCAGGGGGAAAAACTGTTTTTT 14 . . TRBJ1-4 TRBV2
CASSYRTEHNEQFF TGTGCCAGCAGCTACCGGACAGAACACAATGAGCAGTTCTTC 14 . . TRBJ2-1 TRBV7-8
CAIIPGIRNTGELFF TGTGCCATCATTCCCGGGATCCGAAACACCGGGGAGCTGTTTTTT 15 . . TRBJ2-2 TRBV30
CASSSSPPGERTYEQYF TGTGCCAGCAGCTCTAGCCCCCCAGGGGAAAGAACCTACGAGCAGTACTTC 17 . . TRBJ2-7 TRBV4-2
CASSPIAVSSYEQYF TGTGCCAGCAGCCCGATAGCGGTAAGCTCCTACGAGCAGTACTTC 15 . . TRBJ2-7 TRBV7-2
CASSGGNEQFF TGTGCCAGCAGTGGAGGGAATGAGCAGTTCTTC 11 few . TRBJ2-1 TRBV7-9
CASSADRDGYTF TGTGCCAGCAGTGCGGACAGGGATGGCTACACCTTC 12 . TRBD1 TRBJ1-2 TRBV28
CASSRTGVSEAFF TGTGCCAGCAGTCGGACAGGGGTGAGTGAAGCTTTCTTT 13 . TRBD1 TRBJ1-1 TRBV28
CASSSVTGGSYEQYF TGCGCCAGCAGCTCGGTGACAGGGGGCTCCTACGAGCAGTACTTC 15 . TRBD1 TRBJ2-7 TRBV5-1
CSVAFGDEQYF TGCAGCGTTGCGTTCGGGGACGAGCAGTACTTC 11 . . TRBJ2-7 TRBV29-1
CASCKEGNTEAFF TGTGCCAGCTGCAAAGAGGGGAACACTGAAGCTTTCTTT 13 . . TRBJ1-1 TRBV6-1
CASSLFGAGTGTGELFF . 17 . . TRBJ2-2 TRBV4-1
CASNIPGTGNNQPQHF TGTGCCAGTAACATTCCCGGGACAGGGAACAATCAGCCCCAGCATTTT 16 . TRBD1 TRBJ1-5 TRBV19
CASSYHSGLSGNTIYF TGTGCCAGCAGTTACCATTCAGGCCTCTCTGGAAACACCATATATTTT 16 . . TRBJ1-3 TRBV6-5
CASTPGAGGRTDTQYF TGTGCCAGCACCCCGGGAGCGGGAGGGCGCACAGATACGCAGTATTTT 16 . . TRBJ2-3 TRBV21-1
CASKWRGGGTDTQYF TGTGCCAGCAAGTGGCGGGGGGGAGGAACAGATACGCAGTATTTT 15 . TRBD2 TRBJ2-3 TRBV19
CASSVGGQVNTEAFF TGTGCCAGTAGTGTGGGGGGGCAGGTGAACACTGAAGCCTTCTTT 15 . . TRBJ1-1 TRBV19
CASSQTGTSGAEFYEQYF TGTGCCAGTAGTCAAACGGGAACTAGCGGAGCTGAGTTCTACGAGCAGTACTTC 18 . TRBD2 TRBJ2-7 TRBV19
CASSLDEGGSYEQYF TGTGCCAGCAGTTTAGACGAGGGAGGCTCCTACGAGCAGTACTTC 15 . . TRBJ2-7 TRBV28
CASSKSGGGPQFF TGTGCCAGCAGCAAAAGTGGGGGCGGCCCGCAGTTCTTC 13 . . TRBJ2-1 TRBV11-3
CASRGATSNQPQHF TGTGCCAGTAGGGGGGCGACTAGCAATCAGCCCCAGCATTTT 14 . . TRBJ1-5 TRBV19
CASSFFYAGETRYGYTF TGTGCCAGCAGTTTCTTTTACGCGGGGGAAACCCGTTATGGCTACACCTTC 17 . . TRBJ1-2 TRBV28
CASLGAGGNEQFF TGTGCCAGCCTAGGGGCAGGGGGCAATGAGCAGTTCTTC 13 . TRBD1 TRBJ2-1 TRBV5-4
CASSIGGAGVSGELFF TGTGCCAGTAGTATAGGAGGGGCGGGAGTCTCCGGGGAGCTGTTTTTT 16 . TRBD2 TRBJ2-2 TRBV19
CASSIELGLGGQPQHF TGTGCCAGTAGTATAGAGTTGGGGCTCGGGGGGCAGCCCCAGCATTTT 16 . . TRBJ1-5 TRBV19
CASSQGGLAASYEQYF TGTGCCAGCAGCCAAGGAGGGCTAGCGGCCTCCTACGAGCAGTACTTC 16 . TRBD2 TRBJ2-7 TRBV4-2
CASSPRGQGADTEAFF TGTGCCAGCAGCCCCAGGGGACAGGGGGCGGACACTGAAGCTTTCTTT 16 . TRBD1 TRBJ1-1 TRBV7-9
CAWSPKDGGGYQPQHF TGTGCCTGGAGTCCAAAGGACGGAGGAGGGTATCAGCCCCAGCATTTT 16 . . TRBJ1-5 TRBV30
CASSPDTNYGYTF TGTGCCAGCTCACCAGACACAAACTATGGCTACACCTTC 13 . . TRBJ1-2 TRBV18
CASRRQGALDGYTF TGTGCCAGCAGGCGACAGGGGGCATTAGATGGCTACACCTTC 14 once TRBD1 TRBJ1-2 TRBV28
CASSSTPRQFGQPQHF TGTGCCAGCAGTTCCACGCCTAGGCAGTTCGGTCAGCCCCAGCATTTT 16 . . TRBJ1-5 TRBV28
CASSLRTGGSGNTIYF TGTGCCAGCAGCTTACGGACAGGGGGCTCTGGAAACACCATATATTTT 16 . TRBD1 TRBJ1-3 TRBV11-2
CASSLRGTEAFF TGTGCCAGCAGTCTCAGGGGTACTGAAGCTTTCTTT 12 once . TRBJ1-1 TRBV6-5